What follows are 22 T cell receptor beta chains derived from one specimen sequenced in a study of T-cell reconstitution after alpha-beta-depleted transplantation in children. As it was prepared, the TCRbeta library received unique molecular identifiers. MiXCR, applied by TCRdb to the PCR reads, yields one record per CDR3 protein. The data show 200,000 to 250,000 distinct CDR3 sequences, around 11% seen once. The sequences come from PBMCs from the stem cell graft donor, collected from the stem cell graft. These receptor sequences come from a human donor who donated a stem cell graft to a child with acute lymphoblastic leukemia.

The sample holds many counts of this clonotype. The DNA of the CDR3 is TGCAGTGCTAGAGACAAGACGGATTATAATTCACCCCTCCACTTT. Amino acid sequence: CSARDKTDYNSPLHF. The genes are TRBV20-1 and TRBJ1-6; D is unclear. The length of the CDR3 is 15 residues. The V end lost 0 bases, the J end lost 4 bases, and 10 bases lay between the germline ends. CDR1 DFQATT and CDR2 SNEGSKA come from the germline V gene (reference sequence).

V gene TRBV20-1 combines with J gene TRBJ1-1; D is ambiguous. Trimming shortened V by 6 bases and J by 5 bases, and 16 bases separated the two germline ends. The germline CDR1 and CDR2 sequences are DFQATT and SNEGSKA (reference sequence). This CDR3 is 13 amino acids long. The CDR3 here is CSANDAAGTEAFF. The CDR3 nucleotides read TGCAGTGCAAATGACGCGGCGGGGACTGAAGCTTTCTTT.

Ten or more counts support this clonotype. The V and J genes are TRBV5-1 and TRBJ2-6, with unresolved D. This CDR3 region has 16 residues. Trimming stripped 4 bases from V and 2 bases from J, with 13 bases between. Germline assignment: CDR1 SGHRS and CDR2 YFSETQ. Here the CDR3 reads CASSPSDLPGANVLTF. As DNA, the CDR3 is TGCGCCAGCAGCCCTTCAGACCTACCTGGGGCCAACGTCCTGACTTTC.

This clonotype was seen ten or more times. The chain is built from TRBV5-5 and TRBJ2-7; 8 bases are shared with TRBD1. Germline V CDR1 and CDR2: SGHKS, YYEKEE (reference sequence). V dropped 0 bases and J dropped 1; count of bases not matched to a gene: 0. The CDR3 spans 14 residues. CDR3 coding DNA: TGTGCCAGCAGCTTGGGACAGGGGTCCTACGAGCAGTACTTC. This translates into CASSLGQGSYEQYF.

This chain links TRBV10-3 with TRBJ2-5; 7 bases match TRBD1. The V gene's germline CDR1 is ENHRY and CDR2 SYGVKD. The trim removed 6 bases at V and 1 base at J, leaving 2 bases unmatched. The CDR3 totals 13 residues. As DNA, the CDR3 is TGTGCCATCAGCGGGACAGTCCAAGAGACCCAGTACTTC. It codes for CAISGTVQETQYF.

This clonotype was seen more than once but under ten times. J is TRBJ1-2 and V is TRBV20-1; tentatively, D is TRBD1 (5 bases). Trimming took 0 bases from V and 4 from J, leaving 15 bases between them. This CDR3 comprises 15 residues. From germline, CDR1 is DFQATT and CDR2 SNEGSKA (reference sequence). The CDR3 region has the DNA TGCAGTGCTAGAGATTCGGGGGAGTTAGGCTATGGCTACACCTTC. This gives the protein CSARDSGELGYGYTF.

This clonotype was detected many times. The chain links TRBV7-2 to TRBJ1-1; D is unresolved. The germline V gene has CDR1 SGHTA and CDR2 FQGNSA. The CDR3 length is 12 residues. V lost 7 bases to trimming and J lost 6 bases, with 12 bases between them. The CDR3 loop is CASTAGQAEAFF. CDR3 DNA: TGTGCCAGCACCGCTGGGCAGGCTGAAGCTTTCTTT.

This clonotype was seen many times. The V gene is TRBV5-1, the J gene TRBJ1-6, with a tentative D call TRBD1 (5 bases). The CDR3 consists of 15 residues. Trimming pared 0 bases from V and 6 bases from J, leaving 10 bases between. Germline V gives CDR1 SGHRS, CDR2 YFSETQ. The CDR3 is CASSLDGATNSPLHF. The CDR3 coding sequence is TGCGCCAGCAGCTTGGATGGGGCAACTAATTCACCCCTCCACTTT.

This clonotype occurred many times. V is TRBV21-1 and J is TRBJ2-6; TRBD2, as called in the table, went unchecked against the DNA. TRBV21-1 corresponds to a pseudogene. This CDR3 has 18 amino acids. In DNA, the CDR3 is TGTGCCAGCAGCAAAGCTAACAGGGACTACTCTGGGGCCAACGTCCTGACTTTC. It codes for CASSKANRDYSGANVLTF.

On this clonotype: A read error may be the cause here, since a much bigger clone is one base away. The rearrangement links TRBV6-1 to TRBJ2-1; no clear D. Germline loops: CDR1 MNHNS, CDR2 SASEGT. The CDR3 is made up of 13 amino acids. The CDR3 DNA sequence: TGTGCCAGCAGTGAAAGTGTTTCCAATGAGCTGTTCTTC. It encodes CASSESVSNELFF.

This clonotype was seen at least ten times. The chain uses TRBV28 and TRBJ2-5, with TRBD2 identical over 7 bases. The germline CDR1 and CDR2 sequences are MDHEN and SYDVKM. The junction had 8 bases not matched to a gene; V was cut back by 1 base and J by 3 bases. CDR3 length: 16 amino acids. For the CDR3, the DNA is TGTGCCAGCAGTTTATCGTCGGCGGGAGAGGAAGAGACCCAGTACTTC. Its translation is CASSLSSAGEEETQYF.

This clonotype was counted many times. The J gene is TRBJ2-3, the V gene TRBV27; possibly TRBD1 for D (6 bases). Looked up from germline, CDR1 is MNHEY and CDR2 is SMNVEV (reference sequence). V lost 4 bases and J lost 3, with 14 bases in between. The CDR3 contains 15 residues. CDR3 sequence: CASSSQGLGTDTQYF. DNA for the CDR3: TGTGCCAGCAGTTCGCAGGGGTTGGGGACAGATACGCAGTATTTT.

This clonotype was recorded many times. V gene TRBV7-9 combines with J gene TRBJ2-7; possible D gene TRBD2, 5 bases. CDR1 is SEHNR, CDR2 FQNEAQ, per germline (reference sequence). V dropped 4 bases and J dropped 2 bases, with 6 bases sitting between them. The CDR3 contains 12 residues. CDR3 DNA sequence: TGTGCCAGCAGCTGGGAGACCTACGAGCAGTACTTC. Translated, it gives CASSWETYEQYF.

This clonotype came up many times. V is TRBV5-5 and J is TRBJ2-1, with no clear D. Germline V lookup: CDR1 SGHKS, CDR2 YYEKEE (reference sequence). V lost 7 bases and J lost 5, with 16 bases in between. The CDR3 spans 14 residues. Here the CDR3 reads CASARASFDNEQFF. The CDR3 region has the DNA TGTGCCAGCGCCCGGGCGTCGTTCGACAATGAGCAGTTCTTC.

The table lists this clonotype with many counts. The chain is built from TRBV28 and TRBJ2-7, with D unresolved. In germline, CDR1 is MDHEN, CDR2 SYDVKM. Trimming removed 7 bases from V and 0 bases from J, with 13 bases in between. The CDR3 runs to 14 residues. CDR3 sequence (DNA): TGTGCCAGCAAACCCCAACTGGGCTCCTACGAGCAGTACTTC. Its protein is CASKPQLGSYEQYF.

In this sample, this clonotype turned up a few times. The CDR3 nucleotides read TGTGCCAGCAGCCAAGGTAAAGCGAGACGTACAGATACGCAGTATTTT. Amino acid sequence: CASSQGKARRTDTQYF. The chain combines TRBV3-1 with TRBJ2-3, with unresolved D. The CDR3 extends over 16 amino acids. Deletions cut 1 base from V and 3 bases from J, with 14 bases between. Germline assignment: CDR1 LGHDT and CDR2 YNNKEL (reference sequence).

There are many counts of this clonotype. This chain connects TRBV12-3 or TRBV12-4 to TRBJ1-2, with TRBD1 matching 10 bases. This CDR3 has 14 residues. Germline trimming cut 1 base from V and 7 bases from J; bases unmatched to any gene: 3. The CDR3 is CASSLGQGASGYTF. The DNA of the CDR3 is TGTGCCAGCAGTTTAGGACAGGGGGCTTCTGGCTACACCTTC.

This clonotype was counted many times. V is TRBV20-1 and J is TRBJ2-5, with 8 bases that match TRBD2. V shed 6 bases, J shed 1 base, and the junction held 7 bases outside the gene matches. The germline gives CDR1 DFQATT, CDR2 SNEGSKA (reference sequence). The CDR3 spans 14 residues. CDR3 amino acids: CSAKTTSVQETQYF. The CDR3 nucleotides read TGCAGTGCCAAGACGACTAGCGTCCAAGAGACCCAGTACTTC.

The sample holds many counts of this clonotype. V is TRBV29-1 and J is TRBJ1-1; TRBD1 aligns across 8 bases. Germline V gene data show CDR1 as SQVTM and CDR2 as ANQGSEA. The CDR3 has 13 amino acids. J gave up 6 bases and V 3 bases, and 6 bases lay outside the gene matches. This chain's CDR3 is CSVETPRGPEAFF. Written as DNA, the CDR3 is TGCAGCGTTGAGACCCCCAGGGGGCCTGAAGCTTTCTTT.

There are many counts of this clonotype. The chain combines TRBV20-1 with TRBJ1-5; the D gene is possibly TRBD1 (5 bases). Trimming stripped 3 bases from V and 2 bases from J, with 11 bases between. The germline V gene has CDR1 DFQATT and CDR2 SNEGSKA (reference sequence). The CDR3 is made up of 14 amino acids. The CDR3 coding sequence is TGCAGTGCTAGTCAGGGAGATCGCAATCAGCCCCAGCATTTT. It yields the protein CSASQGDRNQPQHF.

This clonotype has a count of ten or more. This chain uses TRBV6-1 with TRBJ2-2; 9 nucleotides align to TRBD1. J lost 4 bases, V lost 6 bases, and 9 bases had no gene match. Germline-derived CDR1 and CDR2 are MNHNS and SASEGT. CDR3 length: 16 amino acids. CDR3 nucleotides: TGTGCCAGCAGCGACAGAGGGACAGGGCTCACCGGGGAGCTGTTTTTT. Protein product: CASSDRGTGLTGELFF.

This clonotype has only one observation. The chain recombines TRBV10-3 with TRBJ1-4; D unclear. CDR3 size: 14 residues. V lost 3 bases and J lost 0, with 5 bases in between. CDR1 and CDR2 from the germline V gene are ENHRY and SYGVKD. CDR3 amino acids: CAISDAATNEKLFF. CDR3 nucleotide sequence: TGTGCCATCAGTGATGCTGCAACTAATGAAAAACTGTTTTTT.